This T cell receptor beta chain was found in a study of cytomegalovirus exposure and HLA in healthy donors. Study-wide results and limits: Reported performance of the classifier showed diagnosis of cytomegalovirus status with high specificity and sensitivity.

TCRdb's table, derived via immunoSEQ multiplex PCR, lists solely in-frame clones and lacks some. The sample includes roughly 110,000 clones, about 87% of them seen just once. CDR3 size: 15 residues. Losses at the gene ends were 2 bases for V and 9 bases for J; bases not matched to a gene: 12. The germline V gene encodes CDR1 SGHNT and CDR2 YYREEE (reference sequence). Details on this clone: Its antigen is unknown.

The material sequenced was PBMCs. This sequence was found in a woman between 18 and 30 years old in good health and CMV-seropositive. The chain employs TRBV5-4 and TRBJ1-2; 8 bases match TRBD1. CDR3 residues: CASSLGTGSQGSYTF. The CDR3 region has the DNA TGTGCCAGCAGCTTAGGGACAGGCTCCCAAGGTAGCTACACCTTC.